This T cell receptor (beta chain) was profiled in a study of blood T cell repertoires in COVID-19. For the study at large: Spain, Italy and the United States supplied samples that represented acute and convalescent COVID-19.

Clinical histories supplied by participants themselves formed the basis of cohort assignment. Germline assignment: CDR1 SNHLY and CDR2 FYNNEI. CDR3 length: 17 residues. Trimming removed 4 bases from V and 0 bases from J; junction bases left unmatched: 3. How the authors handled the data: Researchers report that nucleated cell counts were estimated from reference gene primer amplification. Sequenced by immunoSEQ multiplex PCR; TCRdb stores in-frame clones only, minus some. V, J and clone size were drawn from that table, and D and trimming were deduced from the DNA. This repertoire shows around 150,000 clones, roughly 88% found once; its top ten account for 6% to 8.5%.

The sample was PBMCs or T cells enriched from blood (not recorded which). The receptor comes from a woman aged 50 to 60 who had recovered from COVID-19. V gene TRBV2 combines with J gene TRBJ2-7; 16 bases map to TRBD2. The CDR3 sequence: CASSAGLAGGSSYEQYF. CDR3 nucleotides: TGTGCCAGCAGTGCGGGACTAGCGGGGGGGAGCTCCTACGAGCAGTACTTC.